This entry describes one T cell receptor (beta chain). Negative isolation was used for CD8+ and CD4+ T cells and FACS enrichment for TEMRA cells. This sample was included in a study of CD8 T cells in Susac syndrome. The germline V gene encodes CDR1 SGHDN and CDR2 FVKESK. This CDR3 is 16 amino acids long. The V segment lost 4 bases and the J segment 4 bases; nucleotides outside the gene matches: 3. Reverse transcription of about 0.5 to 1 ug RNA used random hexamers. Across 54 Vbeta and 13 Jbeta, immunoSEQ multiplex PCR amplified TCR beta CDR3. TCRdb reprocessed the immunoSEQ multiplex PCR reads with MiXCR, giving one entry per CDR3 protein. Among about 400,000 distinct CDR3 sequences listed, about 85% were seen once.

J is TRBJ2-5 and V is TRBV14, with 16 nucleotides matching TRBD2. The clonotype was recovered from a human donor with multiple sclerosis. Input material: CD8+ T cells from PBMCs. In DNA form, the CDR3 reads TGTGCCAGCAGCCCGGGACTAGCGGGAGGGCCAGAGACCCAGTACTTC. This encodes CASSPGLAGGPETQYF.